A single sample is the source of the 5 T cell receptor beta chains below, sequenced in a study of blood T cell repertoires in COVID-19. Only in-frame clones appear in the TCRdb table, and some are missing; sequencing was by immunoSEQ multiplex PCR. The repertoire holds just over 95,000 clones, with roughly 89% as singletons. Source material: peripheral blood. These receptors were obtained from a human donor in a cohort sampled during active COVID-19.

The rearrangement joins TRBV4-1 to TRBJ2-7, with D possibly being TRBD1 (6 bases). This CDR3 is 16 amino acids long. CDR1 and CDR2 (germline): MGHRA, YSYEKL. The V gene lost 3 bases and the J gene lost 2 bases, with 17 bases spanning the gap. The CDR3 sequence is CASSHLPGTQTYEQYF. For the CDR3, the DNA is TGCGCCAGCAGCCATTTGCCCGGGACACAAACCTACGAGCAGTACTTC.

The chain links TRBV11-2 to TRBJ2-1, with 7 bases that match TRBD2. Trimming cost V 5 bases and J 4 bases; bases outside gene matches: 8. Germline V gene sequence: CDR1 SGHAT, CDR2 FQNNGV. The CDR3 is 15 amino acids. In nucleotides, the CDR3 is TGTGCCAGCAGCCAATCCGGGACTACTTACAATGAGCAGTTCTTC. Its protein is CASSQSGTTYNEQFF.

The chain joins TRBV19 to TRBJ2-3; 7 bases map to TRBD1. This CDR3 has 13 amino acids. Per germline, CDR1 LNHDA and CDR2 SQIVND (reference sequence). Unmatched junction bases numbered 3, after V lost 6 bases and J lost 3 bases. The CDR3 sequence is CASRPTGTDTQYF. The CDR3 nucleotides are TGTGCCAGTAGACCGACAGGGACAGATACGCAGTATTTT.

This chain joins TRBV19 and TRBJ2-5, with 10 bases aligning to TRBD2. There are 13 residues in the CDR3. V was pared by 9 bases and J by 4 bases, with 5 bases of the junction left unmatched. The germline gives CDR1 LNHDA, CDR2 SQIVND (reference sequence). CDR3 nucleotide sequence: TGTGCCAGCAGCGGGAGGGCCCGAGAGACCCAGTACTTC. Amino acids: CASSGRARETQYF.

The rearrangement joins TRBV10-2 to TRBJ1-2, with 7 bases fitting TRBD1. The junction had 11 bases not matched to a gene; V was cut back by 0 bases and J by 1 base. The CDR3 contains 18 residues. The V gene's germline CDR1 is WSHSY and CDR2 SAAADI. CDR3 coding DNA: TGCGCCAGCAGTGAGTCGATTATTTTCGGGACAGATAACTATGGCTACACCTTC. Residues: CASSESIIFGTDNYGYTF.